A selection of T cell receptor beta chains follows, all from one sample in a study of T cells after yellow fever vaccination. TCRdb itself ran the 5' RACE reads through MiXCR, one entry per CDR3 protein. Of some 260,000 distinct CDR3 sequences detected, roughly 5% appear once; the ten largest clones hold roughly 3%. Here the sequenced sample was CD4+ T cells sorted from PBMCs, taken on the day of the yellow fever booster vaccination. The source is a man aged 18-30 years who received the YFV17D yellow fever vaccine. The CDR3 runs from the conserved cysteine through the conserved F or W. D genes are given only for firm matches. Not all rows give a size; the values are once, few, many and, for expanded clones, a class.

d_call clone_size j_call v_call cdr3_nt cdr3_aa
TRBD1 many TRBJ1-1 TRBV20-1 TGCAGTGCTCCCCCGGGACAGGGAATAGACACTGAAGCTTTCTTT CSAPPGQGIDTEAFF
. few TRBJ1-2 TRBV6-5 TGTGCCAGCAGTTACACAGTCTCGGTGGGCTATGGCTACACCTTC CASSYTVSVGYGYTF
. many TRBJ2-1 TRBV4-3 TGCGCCAGCAGCCAAGACAGGGATCCATACAATGAGCAGTTCTTC CASSQDRDPYNEQFF
TRBD1 . TRBJ2-2 TRBV19 TGTGCCACAAGGAGGGGACAGGCGGCCACCGGGGAGCTGTTTTTT CATRRGQAATGELFF
. . TRBJ1-3 TRBV5-1 TGCGCCAGCAGCTTGGCAGACCCACGCTCTGGAAACACCATATATTTT CASSLADPRSGNTIYF
TRBD2 few TRBJ2-5 TRBV3-1 TGTGCCAGCAGCCATTTACGGGGGGGAATCCAAGAGACCCAGTACTTC CASSHLRGGIQETQYF
TRBD1 few TRBJ1-1 TRBV5-1 TGCGCCAGCAGCCTAGGACAGGGTAGAGCGACGAACACTGAAGCTTTCTTT CASSLGQGRATNTEAFF
TRBD2 few TRBJ2-5 TRBV20-1 TGCAGTGCTAGGGAAACCGGGACTAGCGGGGGGGCGTACCAAGAGACCCAGTACTTC CSARETGTSGGAYQETQYF
TRBD2 few TRBJ2-3 TRBV20-1 TGCAGTGCTCCTCCTAGCGGGGCCTTCACAGATACGCAGTATTTT CSAPPSGAFTDTQYF
. . TRBJ2-6 TRBV7-3 TGTGCCAGCGGGCTAGTCGTTGGGGCCAACGTCCTGACTTTC CASGLVVGANVLTF
. many TRBJ2-5 TRBV7-6 TGTGCCAGCAGCATGGGACGGCAAGAGACCCAGTACTTC CASSMGRQETQYF
TRBD1 many TRBJ2-7 TRBV4-1 TGCGCCAGCAGCCATCCCGCCCGGGACAGGGGCAACGAGCAGTACTTC CASSHPARDRGNEQYF
. many TRBJ1-5 TRBV5-1 TGCGCCAGCAGCTCGGCCCGGGAAGCTTATAGCAATCAGCCCCAGCATTTT CASSSAREAYSNQPQHF
. . TRBJ2-1 TRBV7-2 TGTGCCAGCAGCGACAACTCCTACAATGAGCAGTTCTTC CASSDNSYNEQFF
. . TRBJ2-3 TRBV3-1 TGTGCCAGCAGCCAAGAAACGGGGGACCTCACAGATACGCAGTATTTT CASSQETGDLTDTQYF
. . TRBJ2-6 TRBV30 TGTGCCTTGACGGCTACTTCTGGGGCCAACGTCCTGACTTTC CALTATSGANVLTF
. many TRBJ1-6 TRBV27 TGTGCCAGCAGTTCCGATTCACCCCTCCACTTT CASSSDSPLHF
. . TRBJ1-4 TRBV29-1 TGCAGCGTTGAAGTTCGGTCCGCCTCGGGTGAAAAACTGTTTTTT CSVEVRSASGEKLFF
. . TRBJ1-1 TRBV2 TGTGCCAGCAGTGAAGGGGCCTTTGGGGCTTTCTTT CASSEGAFGAFF
TRBD1 . TRBJ1-5 TRBV18 TGTGCCAGCTCACCCATACAGGGGGACAATCAGCCCCAGCATTTT CASSPIQGDNQPQHF
. . TRBJ1-6 TRBV9 TGTGCCAGCAGCCAAAGACAGGAGAGCTCCTATAATTCACCCCTCCACTTT CASSQRQESSYNSPLHF
. . TRBJ1-5 TRBV7-6 TGTGCCAGCAGCTTATCCGCCAACAATCAGCCCCAGCATTTT CASSLSANNQPQHF
. many TRBJ2-3 TRBV7-3 TGTGCCAGCAGCTTAAGACAGACCACAGATACGCAGTATTTT CASSLRQTTDTQYF
. . TRBJ2-3 TRBV7-9 TGTGCCAGCAGCTTATGGGGCGGAATCACAGATACGCAGTATTTT CASSLWGGITDTQYF
. many TRBJ2-1 TRBV4-3 TGCGCCAGCAGCCAAATTAGCCCCCTAGCCGTGCATGAGCAGTTCTTC CASSQISPLAVHEQFF
. many TRBJ2-3 TRBV5-1 TGCGCCAGCAGCTTGGCTCTAGGGAGCACAGATACGCAGTATTTT CASSLALGSTDTQYF
. . TRBJ1-5 TRBV3-1 TGTGCCAGCAGCCAAGGAGTTGAACAAAGGCAGCCCCAGCATTTT CASSQGVEQRQPQHF